This TCR beta chain was recovered during a study of T cells in Graves' hyperthyroidism and ophthalmopathy. Points from the study as a whole: Most clonotypes expanded in thyroid above 0.001 were likewise present in blood.

This clonotype was detected a few times. Its cognate antigen is unknown. Exclusions: uncontrolled infection, other autoimmune disease, pregnancy, lactation. Amplification yielded TCR beta CDR3 regions, with RNA transcripts as the source. A set of HTBI primers served as the primers for a first-round RT-PCR of the TCR CDR3. TCRdb reprocessed the multiplex PCR reads via MiXCR and lists one record per CDR3 protein. The data contain roughly 500,000 distinct CDR3 sequences, about 46% of them singletons. Germline-derived CDR1 and CDR2 are DFQATT and SNEGSKA (reference sequence). The CDR3 has 14 amino acids. After removal of 3 bases from V and 8 bases from J, the junction contained 4 bases not matched to a gene.

Sequenced sample: peripheral blood or thyroid tissue (not recorded which). V is TRBV20-1 and J is TRBJ1-6; 10 bases agree with TRBD1. The sequence came from an adult woman with Graves' disease, either hyperthyroidism or ophthalmopathy (not recorded which). The CDR3 nucleotides are TGCAGTGCTAGTTCCGGACAGGGGGATTCACCCCTCCACTTT. Its translation: CSASSGQGDSPLHF.